This T cell receptor beta chain was retrieved from a study of post-analysis software for immune sequencing data. The wider study: Progressive-relapsing, secondary progressive and relapsing-remitting multiple sclerosis were among the disease courses included.

Study results and caveats: The study found TRBV5-6, TRBV5-1 and TRBV20-1 among about five TRBV segments more frequent in patients than controls. Under F measure analysis, samples from one preparation batch co-clustered strongly. Significantly lower normalized Chao1 diversity was found in patients with multiple sclerosis relative to controls.

This clonotype was seen just once. Its antigen is undetermined. Because it lacks the conserved phenylalanine or tryptophan at the end, this CDR3 is likely a read error. Germline-derived CDR1 and CDR2 are SEHNR and FQNEAQ (reference sequence). V shed 3 bases, J shed 4 bases, and the junction held 6 bases outside the gene matches. The CDR3 consists of 14 residues. Incorporated into the TCR beta cDNA libraries were unique molecular identifiers, which served to reduce PCR and sequencing biases. TCRdb ran MiXCR on the PCR reads and lists one entry per CDR3 protein. The sample yields 170,000 or so distinct CDR3 sequences, approximately 28% seen once.

The V gene is TRBV7-9, the J gene TRBJ2-7, with 7 bases that match TRBD2. Sequencing used blood. The sequence was collected from a girl aged 5 to 17 with multiple sclerosis. CDR3: CASSFGTGGYEQYC. The CDR3 bases are TGTGCCAGCAGCTTCGGGACCGGGGGGTACGAGCAGTACTGC.